This T cell receptor beta chain was documented in a study of PD-1 blockade in classical Hodgkin lymphoma. Findings and caveats of the study: Healthy donors were reported to have higher baseline TCR diversity than newly diagnosed patients. Whereas CD4+ TCR diversity had risen significantly by C4D1, CD8+ TCR diversity had not.

As for time point: cycle 4 day 1 (C4D1), after more than five weeks of nivolumab. Relapse was seen in all patients after autologous stem cell transplantation, and brentuximab vedotin exposure was variable. Complete response, partial response or progressive disease constituted the best response categories observed. The method was immunoSEQ multiplex PCR; TCRdb's version includes in-frame clones alone and lacks a portion of them. Of about 110,000 clones listed, around 90% are singletons. Trimming pared 1 base from V and 10 bases from J, leaving 9 bases between. CDR3 length equals 12 residues. The germline gives CDR1 SGHRS, CDR2 YFSETQ. A word on this clone: What it recognizes is unknown.

The sequence was collected from a human donor with classical Hodgkin lymphoma. The chain combines TRBV5-1 with TRBJ2-1; D uncertain. The specimen was peripheral blood mononuclear cells (PBMCs), collected before the fourth cycle of nivolumab. The CDR3 DNA sequence: TGCGCCAGCAGCTTGTACAGCGCCGAGCAGTTCTTC. Its protein product is CASSLYSAEQFF.